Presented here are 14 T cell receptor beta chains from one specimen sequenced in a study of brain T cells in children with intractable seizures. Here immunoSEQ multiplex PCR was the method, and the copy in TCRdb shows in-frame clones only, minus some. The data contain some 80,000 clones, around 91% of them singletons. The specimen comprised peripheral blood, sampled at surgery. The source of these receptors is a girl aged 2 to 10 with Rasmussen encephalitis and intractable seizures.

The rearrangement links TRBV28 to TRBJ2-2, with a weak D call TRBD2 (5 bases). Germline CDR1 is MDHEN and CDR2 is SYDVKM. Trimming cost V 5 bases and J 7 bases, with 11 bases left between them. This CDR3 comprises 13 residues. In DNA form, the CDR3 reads TGTGCCAGCAGTCTCGGGGTTCACGGGGAGCTGTTTTTT. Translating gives CASSLGVHGELFF. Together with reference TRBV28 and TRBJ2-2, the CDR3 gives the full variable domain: DVKVTQSSRYLVKRTGEKVFLECVQDMDHENMFWYRQDPGLGLRLIYFSYDVKMKEKGDIPEGYSVSREKKERFSLILESASTNQTSMYLCASSLGVHGELFFGEGSRLTVL.

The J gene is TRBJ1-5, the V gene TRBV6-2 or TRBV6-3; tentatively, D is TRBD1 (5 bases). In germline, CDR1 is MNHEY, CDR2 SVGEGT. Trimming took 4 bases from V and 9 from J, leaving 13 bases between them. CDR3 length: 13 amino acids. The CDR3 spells CASSSQAFRPQHF. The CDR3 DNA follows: TGTGCCAGCAGTTCACAGGCTTTTCGGCCCCAGCATTTT.

Here the CDR3 DNA reads TGTGCCAGCAGCCCCCGACTAGCGGGGGGCTCTGGGGCCAACGTCCTGACTTTC. Its protein is CASSPRLAGGSGANVLTF. The chain has TRBV9 and TRBJ2-6, with 13 bases fitting TRBD2. The CDR3 spans 18 residues. The germline V gene encodes CDR1 SGDLS and CDR2 YYNGEE. J lost 0 bases, V lost 4 bases, and 4 bases had no gene match.

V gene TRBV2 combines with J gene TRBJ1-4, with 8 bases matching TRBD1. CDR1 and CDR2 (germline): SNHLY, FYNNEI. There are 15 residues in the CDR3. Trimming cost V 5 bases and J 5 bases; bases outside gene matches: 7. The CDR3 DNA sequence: TGTGCCAGCAGTATTGACAGGGGAGGGAATGAAAAACTGTTTTTT. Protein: CASSIDRGGNEKLFF.

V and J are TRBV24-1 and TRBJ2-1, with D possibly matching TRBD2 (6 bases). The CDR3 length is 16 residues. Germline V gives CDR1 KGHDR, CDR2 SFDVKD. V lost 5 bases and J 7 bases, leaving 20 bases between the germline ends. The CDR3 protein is CATSGPGLTQKNEQFF. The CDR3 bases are TGTGCCACCAGTGGGCCGGGACTTACACAAAAGAATGAGCAGTTCTTC.

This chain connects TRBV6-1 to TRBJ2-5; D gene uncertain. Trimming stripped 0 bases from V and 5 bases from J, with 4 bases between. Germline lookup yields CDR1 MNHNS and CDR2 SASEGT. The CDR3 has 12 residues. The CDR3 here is CASSEAKETQYF. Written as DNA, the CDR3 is TGTGCCAGCAGTGAAGCGAAGGAGACCCAGTACTTC.

The CDR3 nucleotides are TGTGCCAGCAGTTATACGGCTAATTCACCCCTCCACTTT. Protein: CASSYTANSPLHF. V usage is TRBV6-5 and J usage is TRBJ1-6; the D is unclear. Germline V gives CDR1 MNHEY, CDR2 SVGAGI. CDR3 length equals 13 residues. The germline V and J ends were trimmed by 3 bases and 6 bases, with 6 bases remaining between them.

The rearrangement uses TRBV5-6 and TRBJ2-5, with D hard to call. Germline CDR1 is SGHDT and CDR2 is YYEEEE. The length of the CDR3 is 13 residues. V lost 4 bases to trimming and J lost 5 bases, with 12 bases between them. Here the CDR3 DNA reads TGTGCCAGCAGCCGTTTGATGGACGAGACCCAGTACTTC. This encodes CASSRLMDETQYF.

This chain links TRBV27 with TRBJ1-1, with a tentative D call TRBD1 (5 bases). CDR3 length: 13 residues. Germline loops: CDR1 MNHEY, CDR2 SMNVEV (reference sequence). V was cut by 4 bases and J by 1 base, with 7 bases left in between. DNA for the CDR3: TGTGCCAGCAGTTCCCAGGGGAACACTGAAGCTTTCTTT. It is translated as CASSSQGNTEAFF.

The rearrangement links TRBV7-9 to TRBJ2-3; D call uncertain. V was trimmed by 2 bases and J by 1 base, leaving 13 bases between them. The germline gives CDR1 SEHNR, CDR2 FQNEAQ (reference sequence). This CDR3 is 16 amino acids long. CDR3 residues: CASSLKGLRGTDTQYF. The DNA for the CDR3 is TGTGCCAGCAGCTTAAAGGGTCTCCGGGGCACAGATACGCAGTATTTT.

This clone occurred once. The CDR3 DNA follows: TGTGCCAGCAGTTACTCGACAGGGATAAACTATGGCTACACCTTC. Encoded protein: CASSYSTGINYGYTF. The rearrangement joins TRBV6-5 to TRBJ1-2; 7 bases align to TRBD1. Trimming took 0 bases from V and 2 from J; bases not matched to a gene: 3. The CDR3 spans 15 residues. Germline CDR1 is MNHEY and CDR2 is SVGAGI.

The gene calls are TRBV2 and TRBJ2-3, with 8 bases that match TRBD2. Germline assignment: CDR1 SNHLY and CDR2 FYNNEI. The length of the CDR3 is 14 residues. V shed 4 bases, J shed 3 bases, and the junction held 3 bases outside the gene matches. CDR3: CASSAGGGTDTQYF. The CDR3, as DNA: TGTGCCAGCAGTGCGGGAGGGGGAACAGATACGCAGTATTTT.

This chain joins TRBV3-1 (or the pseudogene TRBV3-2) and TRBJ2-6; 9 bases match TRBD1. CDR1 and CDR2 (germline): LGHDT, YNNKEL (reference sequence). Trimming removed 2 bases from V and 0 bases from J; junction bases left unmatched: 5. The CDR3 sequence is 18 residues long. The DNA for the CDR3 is TGTGCCAGCAGCCAAAGGGGACAGGGAATCTCTGGGGCCAACGTCCTGACTTTC. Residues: CASSQRGQGISGANVLTF.

Here the CDR3 DNA reads TGTGCCAGCCGCCCAGGTCAAAAAGAGACCCAGTACTTC. It specifies CASRPGQKETQYF. This chain uses TRBV11-3 with TRBJ2-5; no clear D gene. The germline V gene encodes CDR1 SGHNT and CDR2 YENEEA. Trimming removed 8 bases from V and 3 bases from J, with 13 bases in between. This CDR3 has 13 amino acids.